These 25 T cell receptor beta chains came from one sample sequenced in a study of early T cells in non-severe SARS-CoV-2 infection. Each CDR3 protein is one row after TCRdb ran MiXCR on the 5' RACE reads. Among approximately 43,000 distinct CDR3 sequences listed, roughly 7.1% were seen once. Sequenced input: whole blood. The receptors shown here come from an adult who was a healthcare worker with PCR-confirmed SARS-CoV-2 infection or an uninfected control (not recorded which).

This clonotype was detected a few times. The chain uses TRBV18 and TRBJ1-5, with unresolved D. V dropped 3 bases and J dropped 6 bases, with 9 bases sitting between them. The CDR3 covers 13 residues. Germline CDR1 reads KGHSH; CDR2 reads LQKENI. This chain's CDR3 is CASSPRGGQPQHF. The CDR3 DNA sequence: TGTGCCAGCTCACCCCGCGGAGGTCAGCCCCAGCATTTT.

This clonotype was seen at least ten times. V usage is TRBV13 and J usage is TRBJ1-5, with D hard to call. The germline V gene encodes CDR1 PRHDT and CDR2 FYEKMQ (reference sequence). This CDR3 has 12 amino acids. The germline V and J ends were trimmed by 0 bases and 5 bases, with 2 bases remaining between them. The CDR3 spells CASSLGDQPQHF. For the CDR3, the DNA is TGTGCCAGCAGCTTAGGCGATCAGCCCCAGCATTTT. Based on the CDR3 plus reference TRBV13 and TRBJ1-5, the full variable domain is AAGVIQSPRHLIKEKRETATLKCYPIPRHDTVYWYQQGPGQDPQFLISFYEKMQSDKGSIPDRFSAQQFSDYHSELNMSSLELGDSALYFCASSLGDQPQHFGDGTRLSIL.

This clonotype has just a few counts. The gene calls are TRBV6-2 or TRBV6-3 and TRBJ2-3, with unresolved D. Trimming stripped 9 bases from V and 2 bases from J, with 12 bases between. The CDR3 has 13 residues. CDR1 and CDR2 from the germline V gene are MNHEY and SVGEGT. The CDR3: CASRVEYTDTQYF. DNA for the CDR3: TGTGCCAGTAGGGTGGAATACACAGATACGCAGTATTTT.

The chain has TRBV11-2 and TRBJ2-3, with 8 bases lining up with TRBD1. V lost 8 bases, J lost 2 bases, and 6 bases stayed unmatched. CDR1 is SGHAT and CDR2 is FQNNGV in the germline V gene. CDR3 length: 14 residues. The CDR3 DNA sequence: TGTGCCAGCGGACGGACAGGGTCCACAGATACGCAGTATTTT. It is translated as CASGRTGSTDTQYF.

This clonotype was picked up a small number of times. The rearrangement joins TRBV2 to TRBJ2-1; no clear D gene. The V gene lost 7 bases and the J gene lost 0 bases, with 13 bases spanning the gap. CDR1 and CDR2 from the germline V gene are SNHLY and FYNNEI. The CDR3 has 15 residues. The CDR3 DNA sequence: TGTGCCAGCATGACCTTAGTTGGCTCCTACAATGAGCAGTTCTTC. It encodes CASMTLVGSYNEQFF.

In its sample, this clonotype was seen a few times. This chain links TRBV7-2 with TRBJ1-3, with no clear D. The CDR3 is 16 amino acids. Germline V lookup: CDR1 SGHTA, CDR2 FQGNSA. V lost 2 bases and J 2 bases, leaving 13 bases between the germline ends. This chain's CDR3 is CASSLSLTGPGNTIYF. As DNA, the CDR3 is TGTGCCAGCAGCTTATCTCTAACGGGCCCTGGAAACACCATATATTTT. The full variable domain, completed using reference TRBV7-2 and TRBJ1-3, is GAGVSQSPSNKVTEKGKDVELRCDPISGHTALYWYRQSLGQGLEFLIYFQGNSAPDKSGLPSDRFSAERTGGSVSTLTIQRTQQEDSAVYLCASSLSLTGPGNTIYFGEGSWLTVV.

This clonotype appeared a few times. This chain uses TRBV5-6 with TRBJ2-7, with a tentative D call TRBD1 (6 bases). Germline V gene data show CDR1 as SGHDT and CDR2 as YYEEEE. The CDR3 runs to 14 residues. The V end lost 3 bases, the J end lost 5 bases, and 15 bases lay between the germline ends. The CDR3 protein is CASSWAGTLNEQYF. CDR3 nucleotides: TGTGCCAGCAGCTGGGCCGGGACACTAAACGAGCAGTACTTC.

This clonotype was counted only a few times. The chain joins TRBV12-3 or TRBV12-4 to TRBJ2-5; TRBD2 matches 9 bases. This CDR3 is built from 14 residues. Trimming cost V 6 bases and J 5 bases; bases outside gene matches: 7. The DNA of the CDR3 is TGTGCCAGCAGCCCAGCGGGGGGTGGGGAGACCCAGTACTTC. It is translated as CASSPAGGGETQYF.

This clonotype was observed many times. The V and J genes are TRBV5-1 and TRBJ2-3; D might be TRBD1 (6 bases). V was cut by 1 base and J by 4 bases, with 16 bases left in between. Per the germline V gene, CDR1 is SGHRS and CDR2 is YFSETQ. The CDR3 totals 16 residues. CDR3 DNA: TGCGCCAGCAGCTTGAGAAACAGGGTGACGGCAGATACGCAGTATTTT. Translated, it gives CASSLRNRVTADTQYF.

The sample holds many counts of this clonotype. The chain couples TRBV7-6 to TRBJ2-7, with TRBD1 matching 7 bases. The germline V gene encodes CDR1 SGHVS and CDR2 FNYEAQ. J gave up 5 bases and V 4 bases, and 11 bases lay outside the gene matches. The CDR3 covers 15 residues. The CDR3 loop is CASSSRQGLRHEQYF. CDR3 in DNA: TGTGCCAGCAGCTCCAGACAGGGATTGAGGCACGAGCAGTACTTC.

This clonotype was seen only a few times. This chain uses TRBV4-1 with TRBJ1-5; D is perhaps TRBD1 (5 bases). Germline V CDR1 and CDR2: MGHRA, YSYEKL. V was shortened by 0 bases and J by 1 base, with 10 bases between the two germline ends. This CDR3 spans 16 amino acids. The CDR3 nucleotides read TGCGCCAGCAGCCAAGATGGAGACAGCAGCAATCAGCCCCAGCATTTT. Amino acid sequence: CASSQDGDSSNQPQHF.

This clonotype was counted many times. The rearrangement joins TRBV2 to TRBJ1-2; a possible D gene is TRBD1 (5 bases). V lost 6 bases and J 2 bases, leaving 10 bases between the germline ends. There are 13 residues in the CDR3. Germline CDR1 and CDR2: SNHLY and FYNNEI. The CDR3 region has the DNA TGTGCCAGCAGGCAGGAGGGGAACTATGGCTACACCTTC. Its translation is CASRQEGNYGYTF.

This clonotype was seen a few times. This chain links TRBV5-6 with TRBJ2-2; perhaps TRBD1 as D (5 bases). The V end was cut by 2 bases, the J end by 4 bases, with 12 bases between. The CDR3 has 15 residues. CDR1 is SGHDT and CDR2 is YYEEEE in the germline V gene. The chain's CDR3 is CASSFRVRSTGELFF. In DNA, the CDR3 is TGTGCCAGCAGCTTCAGGGTCAGGAGCACCGGGGAGCTGTTTTTT.

This clonotype has only a few counts. The V call is TRBV4-1, the J call TRBJ1-1; 12 nucleotides line up with TRBD1. Germline V gene sequence: CDR1 MGHRA, CDR2 YSYEKL. The CDR3 runs to 16 residues. V lost 5 bases and J lost 7; bases outside the gene matches: 11. CDR3 protein: CASSNTPGQGAVEAFF. In DNA form, the CDR3 reads TGCGCCAGCAGCAACACCCCGGGACAGGGGGCGGTTGAAGCTTTCTTT.

This clonotype was detected a few times. The gene calls are TRBV11-2 and TRBJ1-1; D is ambiguous. The CDR3 loop spans 14 amino acids. With 5 bases removed from V and 2 bases from J, the gap between germline ends came to 12 bases. The V gene's germline CDR1 is SGHAT and CDR2 FQNNGV. CDR3: CASSPIRGNTEAFF. CDR3 coding DNA: TGTGCCAGCAGCCCGATCCGGGGAAACACTGAAGCTTTCTTT.

Many counts were recorded for this clonotype. The chain links TRBV11-2 to TRBJ2-5, with D possibly matching TRBD2 (5 bases). Looked up from germline, CDR1 is SGHAT and CDR2 is FQNNGV. This CDR3 contains 14 residues. Trimming took off 1 base at V and 7 bases at J, with 13 bases between the two ends. CDR3: CASSLGGRKTTQYF. The CDR3 DNA reads as TGTGCCAGCAGCTTAGGAGGGCGGAAAACGACCCAGTACTTC.

Ten or more counts support this clonotype. This chain links TRBV19 with TRBJ2-7; tentative D call: TRBD1 (5 bases). The CDR3 has 14 residues. The V and J ends lost 5 bases and 4 bases respectively, with 15 bases between them. Germline V gives CDR1 LNHDA, CDR2 SQIVND (reference sequence). CDR3 nucleotide sequence: TGTGCCAGTAGTGCCACCTTAACAGGATACGAGCAGTACTTC. Translated: CASSATLTGYEQYF.

This clonotype was seen at least ten times. This chain connects TRBV3-1 to TRBJ1-2; 9 nucleotides agree with TRBD1. CDR1 is LGHDT and CDR2 is YNNKEL in the germline V gene (reference sequence). This CDR3 spans 15 amino acids. The V and J ends lost 3 bases and 5 bases, in that order; junction bases with no gene match: 7. CDR3 sequence (DNA): TGTGCCAGCAGCCACCCCGGGACAGGGTATTATGGCTACACCTTC. Translation gives CASSHPGTGYYGYTF.

This clonotype showed up many times. The CDR3 region is CASSDSTEGEQFF. CDR3 sequence (DNA): TGTGCCAGCAGTGACTCTACAGAGGGTGAGCAGTTCTTC. This chain uses TRBV6-4 with TRBJ2-1; weak D call: TRBD2 (5 bases). Trimming took 0 bases from V and 9 from J, leaving 9 bases between them. Germline CDR1 reads MRHNA; CDR2 reads SNTAGT. This CDR3 region has 13 residues.

This clonotype turned up a few times. This rearrangement joins TRBV12-3 or TRBV12-4 to TRBJ2-1, with D perhaps TRBD1 (5 bases). This CDR3 contains 13 residues. Trimming stripped 5 bases from V and 4 bases from J, with 9 bases between. CDR3 nucleotide sequence: TGTGCCAGCAGTCAGGGTGGTTACAATGAGCAGTTCTTC. Its translation: CASSQGGYNEQFF.

The chain links TRBV6-6 to TRBJ2-1, with 11 bases aligning to TRBD2. The germline V gene encodes CDR1 MNHNY and CDR2 SVGAGI (reference sequence). V gave up 8 bases and J gave up 2 bases; unmatched junction bases: 5. The CDR3 length is 15 residues. Written as DNA, the CDR3 is TGTGCCAGCCATCGTAGCGGGGGGGCCTACAATGAGCAGTTCTTC. This encodes CASHRSGGAYNEQFF.

The rearrangement uses TRBV12-3 or TRBV12-4 and TRBJ1-2, with D unresolved. The V and J ends lost 5 bases and 1 base respectively, with 17 bases between them. This CDR3 has 16 residues. For the CDR3, the DNA is TGTGCCAGCAGTGTCGGGTCCTTCATCGATAACTATGGCTACACCTTC. Protein product: CASSVGSFIDNYGYTF.

The V call is TRBV25-1, the J call TRBJ2-7; D is undetermined. This CDR3 spans 12 amino acids. V was shortened by 2 bases and J by 2 bases, with 4 bases between the two germline ends. Germline assignment: CDR1 MGHDK and CDR2 SYGVNS. The CDR3 DNA reads as TGTGCCAGCAGTGAAAATACCTACGAGCAGTACTTC. It specifies CASSENTYEQYF.

The rearrangement links TRBV7-8 to TRBJ1-5, with a possible D match to TRBD1 (6 bases). This CDR3 spans 15 amino acids. Germline V gene sequence: CDR1 SGHVS, CDR2 FQNEAQ. The ends were cut back, 4 bases at V and 1 base at J, with 11 bases in the middle. The CDR3 DNA reads TGTGCCAGCAGCTCCCACAGGGCAAGCAATCAGCCCCAGCATTTT. Amino acid sequence: CASSSHRASNQPQHF.

This clonotype has only a few counts. The chain is built from TRBV6-1 and TRBJ1-1; D ambiguous. Germline V gene sequence: CDR1 MNHNS, CDR2 SASEGT. The CDR3 consists of 14 residues. V dropped 4 bases and J dropped 0 bases, with 9 bases sitting between them. The CDR3 spells CASSGRRLNTEAFF. Here the CDR3 DNA reads TGTGCCAGCAGTGGGAGGAGGTTGAACACTGAAGCTTTCTTT.